This TCR beta chain was sequenced during a study of blood T cells in healthy people across ages. V lost 4 bases and J lost 0; bases outside the gene matches: 2. Germline V CDR1 and CDR2: MGHRA, YSYEKL. The CDR3 extends over 16 amino acids. Combining a sample-barcoded 5' primer with a J-beta primer mix, a second PCR ran for about 7 to 11 cycles. TCRdb itself ran the 5' RACE reads through MiXCR, one entry per CDR3 protein. The sample lists some 800,000 distinct CDR3 sequences; roughly 44% were seen once. This chain links TRBV4-1 with TRBJ2-5, with TRBD2 identical over 13 bases. Material for sequencing was blood. This receptor was obtained from a man in his sixties in good health. CDR3 in amino acids: CASSRTSGGDQETQYF. Written as DNA, the CDR3 is TGCGCCAGCAGCCGTACTAGCGGGGGGGACCAAGAGACCCAGTACTTC.